This T cell receptor beta chain was sequenced during a study of post-analysis software for immune sequencing data. About the research overall: Patients with relapsing-remitting, secondary progressive and progressive-relapsing multiple sclerosis courses were all represented.

There are 15 residues in the CDR3. V was trimmed by 6 bases and J by 8 bases, leaving 21 bases between them. Turning to this clonotype: Its antigen is not identified.

Incorporated into the TCR beta cDNA libraries were unique molecular identifiers, which served to reduce PCR and sequencing biases. It was from roughly 1.1 to 9.2 million T cells that some 500,000 cDNA molecules came. Each CDR3 protein gets one entry after TCRdb re-called the PCR reads with MiXCR. The table lists about 200,000 distinct CDR3 sequences, 25% to 30% of them singletons. Study-wide points: Roughly five TRBV segments, including TRBV5-6, TRBV5-1 and TRBV20-1, were more frequent in patients than controls. Significantly lower normalized Chao1 diversity was seen in multiple sclerosis patients than in controls. By F measure, strong co-clustering occurred among samples prepared in the same batch.

The V call is TRBV12-3 or TRBV12-4, the J call TRBJ2-3; possibly TRBD2 for D (6 bases). The TCR was taken from a girl aged 2-17 years with multiple sclerosis. Sequencing was carried out using blood. This CDR3 reads CASSSQLGRLGTQYF. CDR3 DNA sequence: TGTGCCAGCAGCTCCCAACTAGGGAGGCTGGGTACGCAGTATTTT.